Sequencing of this T cell receptor (beta chain) was carried out in a study of OX40 agonist ivuxolimab in advanced cancers. Study in general: The patients received ivuxolimab by intravenous route every 2 weeks at 0.01 to 10 mg/kg. Three individuals attained partial responses, comprising one hepatocellular carcinoma case and two cutaneous melanoma cases. Dose-escalation patients' cancers were hepatocellular carcinoma, melanoma, renal cell or head and neck cancer. Aged about 20 to 80 with a mean of 60 years, they were approximately 79% male.

The repertoire was sequenced with immunoSEQ multiplex PCR; TCRdb's copy has only in-frame clones and lacks some. The sample shows roughly 63,000 clones, roughly 87% of them seen only once. The clonotype originates from an adult with an advanced solid tumor such as melanoma, head and neck, liver or kidney cancer. The sequencing used CD4+ or CD8+ T cells sorted from blood, collected in a trial of the OX40 agonist ivuxolimab.

CDR3 DNA sequence: TGTGCCAGTAGTACGGGACATTCCTCAACAGGGGGGAACACTGAAGCTTTCTTT. It codes for CASSTGHSSTGGNTEAFF. The gene calls are TRBV19 and TRBJ1-1; TRBD1 matches at 8 bases. Trimming at V came to 4 bases and at J to 1 base, leaving 14 bases not matched to a gene. This CDR3 spans 18 amino acids. Germline V gene lookup returns CDR1 LNHDA and CDR2 SQIVND (reference sequence).